This TCR beta chain was obtained from a study of response to subunit inactivated influenza vaccine. General study points: T cells newly recruited by each seasonal influenza vaccination are few, the authors suggested.

Looked up from germline, CDR1 is SGHKS and CDR2 is YYEKEE (reference sequence). CDR3 length: 16 amino acids. Trimming at V came to 2 bases and at J to 3 bases, leaving 7 bases not matched to a gene. Each CDR3 protein gets one entry after TCRdb re-called the RT-PCR reads with MiXCR. The top ten clones hold more than 8.5% of a sample with around 520,000 distinct CDR3 sequences, roughly 12% of them seen once. This clonotype was seen a handful of times. Antigen unknown. This chain joins TRBV5-5 and TRBJ2-1, with 8 bases lining up with TRBD1. The TCR comes from a middle-aged man who received an inactivated influenza vaccine. This material consisted of PBMCs from blood, taken on the day of vaccination. The CDR3 is CASSFFSDRDYNEQFF. The CDR3 DNA reads as TGTGCCAGCAGCTTTTTCTCGGACAGGGACTACAATGAGCAGTTCTTC.